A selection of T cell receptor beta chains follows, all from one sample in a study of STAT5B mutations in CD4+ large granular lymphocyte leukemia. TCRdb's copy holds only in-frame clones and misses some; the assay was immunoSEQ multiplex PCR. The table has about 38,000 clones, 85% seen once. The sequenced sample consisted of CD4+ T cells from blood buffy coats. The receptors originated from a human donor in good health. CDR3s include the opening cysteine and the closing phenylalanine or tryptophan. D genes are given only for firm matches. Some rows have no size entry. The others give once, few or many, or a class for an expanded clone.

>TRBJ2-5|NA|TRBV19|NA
CASSIGMVGETQYF
TGTGCCAGTAGTATAGGAATGGTGGGGGAGACCCAGTACTTC
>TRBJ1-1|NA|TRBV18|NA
CASLENTEAFF
TGTGCCAGCTTGGAGAACACTGAAGCTTTCTTT
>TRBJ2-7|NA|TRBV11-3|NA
CASSLDYEQYF
TGTGCCAGCAGCTTAGACTACGAGCAGTACTTC
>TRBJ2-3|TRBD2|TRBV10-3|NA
CAISEFTSGRTDTQYF
TGTGCCATCAGTGAGTTTACTAGCGGGCGCACAGATACGCAGTATTTT
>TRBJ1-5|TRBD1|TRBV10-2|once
CASRQGAVNQPQHF
TGCGCCAGCAGACAGGGGGCGGTCAATCAGCCCCAGCATTTT
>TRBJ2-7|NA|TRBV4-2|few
CASNRGEGLNEQYF
TGTGCCAGCAACAGGGGGGAGGGCCTCAACGAGCAGTACTTC
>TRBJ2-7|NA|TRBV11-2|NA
CASSLRGGYNSYEQYF
TGTGCCAGCAGCTTAAGGGGCGGGTATAACTCCTACGAGCAGTACTTC
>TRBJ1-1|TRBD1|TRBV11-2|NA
CASSLEGRGAEAFF
TGTGCCAGCAGCTTAGAAGGCAGGGGGGCTGAAGCTTTCTTT
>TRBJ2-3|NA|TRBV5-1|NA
CASSFDRTDTQYF
TGCGCCAGCAGCTTCGACAGAACAGATACGCAGTATTTT
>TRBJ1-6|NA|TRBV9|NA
CASSVQNSPLHF
TGTGCCAGCAGCGTACAGAATTCACCCCTCCACTTT
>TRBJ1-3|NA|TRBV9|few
CASSVGQISGNTIYF
TGTGCCAGCAGCGTAGGACAGATCTCTGGAAACACCATATATTTT
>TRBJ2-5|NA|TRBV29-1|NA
CSVGDLGTQYF
TGCAGCGTTGGTGACTTAGGAACCCAGTACTTC
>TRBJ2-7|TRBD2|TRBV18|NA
CASSPGTSGRGMYEQYF
TGTGCCAGCTCACCAGGGACTAGCGGGAGAGGAATGTACGAGCAGTACTTC
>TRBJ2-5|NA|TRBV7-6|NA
CASSSGQGGIETQYF
TGTGCCAGCAGCTCCGGACAGGGAGGGATTGAGACCCAGTACTTC
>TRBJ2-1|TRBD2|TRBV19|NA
CASTIRAPGAGGPHEQFF
TGTGCCAGTACCATCAGGGCTCCTGGGGCGGGAGGGCCTCATGAGCAGTTCTTC
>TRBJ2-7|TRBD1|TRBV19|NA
CASSRDRASYEQYF
TGTGCCAGTAGCCGGGACAGGGCTTCCTACGAGCAGTACTTC
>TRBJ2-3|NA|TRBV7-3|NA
CASSLTGLDLGTQYF
TGTGCCAGCAGCTTAACGGGGCTGGATCTGGGTACGCAGTATTTT
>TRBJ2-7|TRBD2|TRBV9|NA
CASSPWTSANYEQYF
TGTGCCAGCAGCCCCTGGACTAGCGCGAATTACGAGCAGTACTTC
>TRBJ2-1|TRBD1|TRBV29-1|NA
CSVDAGGPTDEQFF
TGCAGCGTTGATGCAGGGGGTCCAACGGATGAGCAGTTCTTC
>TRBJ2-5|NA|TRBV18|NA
CASSPPERWETQYF
TGTGCCAGCTCACCACCGGAGAGGTGGGAGACCCAGTACTTC
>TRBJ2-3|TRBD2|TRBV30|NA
CAWSPGASGRVTDTQYF
TGTGCCTGGAGTCCCGGGGCTAGCGGGAGGGTCACAGATACGCAGTATTTT
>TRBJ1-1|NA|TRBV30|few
CAWSLGQNTEAFF
TGTGCCTGGAGCCTAGGACAGAACACTGAAGCTTTCTTT
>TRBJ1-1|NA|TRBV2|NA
CASIRAVNTEAFF
TGTGCCAGCATACGGGCTGTGAACACTGAAGCTTTCTTT
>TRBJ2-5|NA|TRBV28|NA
CASRGPDDSRSETQYF
TGTGCCAGCAGGGGCCCAGACGACAGCCGCTCAGAGACCCAGTACTTC
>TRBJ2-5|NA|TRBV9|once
CASSEGLLGAWETQYF
TGTGCCAGCAGCGAGGGGCTCCTAGGGGCCTGGGAGACCCAGTACTTC
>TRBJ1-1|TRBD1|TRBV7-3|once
CASSATGDKTTEAFF
TGTGCCAGCAGCGCGACAGGGGACAAGACCACTGAAGCTTTCTTT
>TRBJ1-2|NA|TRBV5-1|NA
CASSLVAGSNYGYTF
TGCGCCAGCAGCTTGGTGGCCGGTTCTAACTATGGCTACACCTTC
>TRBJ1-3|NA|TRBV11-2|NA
CASSLARSSGNTIYF
TGTGCCAGCAGCTTAGCGCGGTCTTCTGGAAACACCATATATTTT
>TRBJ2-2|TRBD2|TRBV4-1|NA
CASSLREGYTGELFF
TGCGCCAGCAGCCTGCGGGAGGGGTACACCGGGGAGCTGTTTTTT
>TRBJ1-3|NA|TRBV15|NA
CATSRDIRDGGNTIYF
TGTGCCACCAGCAGAGATATCCGGGACGGCGGAAACACCATATATTTT
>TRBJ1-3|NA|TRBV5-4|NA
CASSSAPTDRSGNTIYF
TGTGCCAGCAGCTCGGCCCCGACAGACCGCTCTGGAAACACCATATATTTT
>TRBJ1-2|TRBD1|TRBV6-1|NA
CASRVTGANYGYTF
TGTGCCAGCAGGGTGACAGGGGCTAACTATGGCTACACCTTC
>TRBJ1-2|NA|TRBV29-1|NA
CSVGVGGARGYTF
TGCAGCGTCGGGGTGGGGGGGGCGCGTGGCTACACCTTC
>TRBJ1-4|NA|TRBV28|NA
CASMSWTGDEKLFF
TGTGCCAGCATGTCATGGACTGGGGATGAAAAACTGTTTTTT
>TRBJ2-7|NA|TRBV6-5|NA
CASSYGSGSYEQYF
TGTGCCAGCAGTTACGGGTCAGGCTCCTACGAGCAGTACTTC
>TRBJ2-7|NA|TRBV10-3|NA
CAISDSRAAYEQYF
TGTGCCATCAGTGATTCCAGGGCCGCCTACGAGCAGTACTTC
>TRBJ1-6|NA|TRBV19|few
CASTSSGEAAYNSPLHF
TGTGCCAGTACCTCTTCCGGGGAAGCGGCCTATAATTCACCCCTCCACTTT
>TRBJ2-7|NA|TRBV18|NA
CASSPSPYEQYF
TGTGCCAGCTCACCATCCCCCTACGAGCAGTACTTC
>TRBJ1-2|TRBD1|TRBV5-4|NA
CASSSGQGFYGYTF
TGTGCCAGCAGTTCTGGACAGGGGTTCTATGGCTACACCTTC
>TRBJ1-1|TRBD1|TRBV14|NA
CASNSGGRASFF
TGTGCCAGCAACTCAGGGGGTAGGGCCTCTTTCTTT
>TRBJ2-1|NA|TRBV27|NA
CASRAPSSYNEQFF
TGTGCCAGCAGGGCGCCTAGCTCCTACAATGAGCAGTTCTTC
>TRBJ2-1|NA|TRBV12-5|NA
CASGLRGNEQFF
TGTGCTAGTGGTTTGAGGGGGAATGAGCAGTTCTTC
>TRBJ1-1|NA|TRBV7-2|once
CASSLLTRVPDEAFF
TGTGCCAGCAGCTTACTTACAAGGGTTCCTGATGAAGCTTTCTTT
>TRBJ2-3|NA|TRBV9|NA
CASSVREGGTDTQYF
TGTGCCAGCAGCGTAAGGGAGGGGGGCACAGATACGCAGTATTTT
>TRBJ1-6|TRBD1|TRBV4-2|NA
CASSQRGQGDSPLHF
TGTGCCAGCAGCCAACGCGGACAGGGGGATTCACCCCTCCACTTT
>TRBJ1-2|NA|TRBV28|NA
CASSLPGLAGYTF
TGTGCCAGCAGTCTCCCCGGCCTTGCTGGCTACACCTTC
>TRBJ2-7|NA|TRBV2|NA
CASRPRSGKGYEQYF
TGTGCCAGCAGGCCCAGGTCGGGGAAGGGCTACGAGCAGTACTTC
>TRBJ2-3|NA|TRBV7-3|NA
CASSSTSAVTDTQYF
TGTGCCAGCAGCTCCACTTCTGCGGTGACAGATACGCAGTATTTT
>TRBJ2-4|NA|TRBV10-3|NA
CAISQQAEIAKNIQYF
TGTGCCATCAGCCAACAGGCCGAGATAGCCAAAAACATTCAGTACTTC
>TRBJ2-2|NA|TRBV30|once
CAWSVLITTGELFF
TGTGCCTGGAGTGTACTTATAACCACCGGGGAGCTGTTTTTT
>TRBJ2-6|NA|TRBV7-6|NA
CASSASGANVLTF
TGTGCCAGCAGCGCCTCTGGGGCCAACGTCCTGACTTTC
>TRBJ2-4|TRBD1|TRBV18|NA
CASSPPGTGKNIQYF
TGTGCCAGCTCACCACCGGGGACAGGGAAAAACATTCAGTACTTC